The 14 T cell receptor beta chains presented below share a single source sample, sequenced in a study of T-cell reconstitution after alpha-beta-depleted transplantation in children. Unique molecular identifiers were built into the TCRbeta library. TCRdb recomputed calls from the PCR reads with MiXCR, one row per CDR3 protein. The sample records about 370,000 distinct CDR3 sequences, roughly 20% being singletons. Sample: PBMCs from the stem cell graft donor, taken from the stem cell graft. Source of these receptors: a human donor who donated a stem cell graft to a child with acute myeloid leukemia.

A few counts support this clonotype. The rearrangement links TRBV4-1 to TRBJ2-4; 8 bases are shared with TRBD2. The CDR3 is 17 amino acids. The germline gives CDR1 MGHRA, CDR2 YSYEKL. Trimming removed 3 bases from V and 1 base from J; junction bases left unmatched: 8. CDR3 DNA: TGCGCCAGCAGCCAGAGTAAAAGCGGGAGTGCCAAAAACATTCAGTACTTC. It specifies CASSQSKSGSAKNIQYF.

The chain employs TRBV5-1 and TRBJ2-2; perhaps TRBD2 as D (5 bases). The V gene lost 0 bases and the J gene lost 3 bases, with 12 bases spanning the gap. CDR1 SGHRS and CDR2 YFSETQ come from the germline V gene. The length of the CDR3 is 16 residues. The CDR3 sequence: CASSLVSSPDTGELFF. Written as DNA, the CDR3 is TGCGCCAGCAGCTTGGTGTCTAGCCCAGACACCGGGGAGCTGTTTTTT.

The chain employs TRBV27 and TRBJ2-1; no clear D gene. The CDR3 totals 13 residues. Germline V gene lookup returns CDR1 MNHEY and CDR2 SMNVEV (reference sequence). The V and J ends lost 2 bases and 7 bases respectively, with 9 bases between them. This CDR3 is CASSLPLGNEQFF. Here the CDR3 DNA reads TGTGCCAGCAGTTTACCCTTGGGGAATGAGCAGTTCTTC.

This clonotype occurred many times. The chain recombines TRBV12-3 or TRBV12-4 with TRBJ1-5; no clear D gene. V shed 4 bases and J shed 7 bases, with 8 bases lying between them. CDR3 length: 12 residues. For the CDR3, the DNA is TGTGCCAGCAGTTCCTTGGGACAGCCCCAGCATTTT. Amino acid sequence: CASSSLGQPQHF.

The rearrangement joins TRBV5-1 to TRBJ2-7, with D possibly being TRBD2 (6 bases). V lost 2 bases, J lost 5 bases, and 14 bases lay in between. Germline values: CDR1 SGHRS, CDR2 YFSETQ. This CDR3 comprises 14 residues. Here the CDR3 reads CASSFSGRVHEQYF. For the CDR3, the DNA is TGCGCCAGCAGCTTTAGCGGCAGGGTGCACGAGCAGTACTTC.

This clonotype was counted between two and nine times. The chain combines TRBV20-1 with TRBJ2-1; 9 bases are shared with TRBD2. The CDR3 runs to 16 residues. V was clipped by 0 bases and J by 8 bases; unmatched bases: 11. Germline CDR1 reads DFQATT; CDR2 reads SNEGSKA (reference sequence). CDR3 sequence (DNA): TGCAGTGCTAGAGATCTCGTCGCTAGCGGGAAATATGAGCAGTTCTTC. It encodes CSARDLVASGKYEQFF.

The chain carries TRBV29-1 and TRBJ2-1; D is unclear. The CDR3 loop spans 11 amino acids. Germline CDR1 SQVTM, CDR2 ANQGSEA. The V and J ends lost 3 bases and 13 bases respectively, with 13 bases between them. CDR3 sequence (DNA): TGCAGCGTTGACGTGTCGGCTACACAGTTCTTC. Translating it yields CSVDVSATQFF.

This clonotype was observed many times. CDR3: CSVEDRGTVTYEQYF. The CDR3 region has the DNA TGCAGCGTTGAAGATCGAGGGACGGTAACCTACGAGCAGTACTTC. The V call is TRBV29-1, the J call TRBJ2-7; D may correspond to TRBD1 or TRBD2 (5 bases each). V lost 0 bases to trimming and J lost 2 bases, with 14 bases between them. This CDR3 has 15 amino acids. The germline V gene has CDR1 SQVTM and CDR2 ANQGSEA.

This clonotype was seen more than once but under ten times. V gene TRBV28 combines with J gene TRBJ2-1; D is tentatively TRBD1 or TRBD2 (7 bases each). The ends were cut back, 3 bases at V and 4 bases at J, with 10 bases in the middle. The germline CDR1 and CDR2 sequences are MDHEN and SYDVKM. The length of the CDR3 is 14 residues. The CDR3 is CASSFRGGYNEQFF. CDR3 nucleotides: TGTGCCAGCAGTTTCAGGGGGGGATACAATGAGCAGTTCTTC.

This clonotype was observed at least ten times. The CDR3 DNA is TGTGCCAGCAGCCTTTCGACTAGCGGGCGGACAGATACGCAGTATTTT. It is translated as CASSLSTSGRTDTQYF. The genes are TRBV4-2 and TRBJ2-3; 10 nucleotides agree with TRBD2. CDR3 length equals 16 residues. CDR1 LGHNA and CDR2 YNFKEQ come from the germline V gene. With V trimmed by 4 bases and J by 3 bases, 7 bases remained unmatched.

This clonotype showed up just a few times. The rearrangement uses TRBV9 and TRBJ2-2; possibly TRBD1 for D (7 bases). The CDR3 runs 16 residues. Germline CDR1 and CDR2: SGDLS and YYNGEE. V lost 0 bases, J lost 3 bases, and 12 bases lay in between. The CDR3 sequence is CASSVAQGGYTGELFF. The CDR3 DNA is TGTGCCAGCAGCGTAGCTCAGGGGGGCTACACCGGGGAGCTGTTTTTT.

This clonotype has a handful of counts. The V and J genes are TRBV4-2 and TRBJ1-4, with D possibly matching TRBD1 (6 bases). Trimming pared 5 bases from V and 8 bases from J, leaving 15 bases between. Germline V gene lookup returns CDR1 LGHNA and CDR2 YNFKEQ. There are 14 residues in the CDR3. The CDR3 sequence is CASSGAGVGEKLFF. As DNA, the CDR3 is TGTGCCAGCAGCGGGGCAGGGGTGGGGGAAAAACTGTTTTTT.

This clonotype has a count of ten or more. The chain couples TRBV29-1 to TRBJ2-6, with a possible D match to TRBD2 (5 bases). Deletions cut 8 bases from V and 0 bases from J, with 23 bases between. The germline V gene has CDR1 SQVTM and CDR2 ANQGSEA. The CDR3 is 18 residues long. This chain's CDR3 is CSTRRGGRNTSGANVLTF. In nucleotides, the CDR3 is TGCAGCACTCGACGAGGAGGACGGAACACCTCTGGGGCCAACGTCCTGACTTTC.

This clonotype was detected ten times or more. The gene calls are TRBV10-2 and TRBJ2-7, with TRBD1 as a possible D gene (5 bases). Looked up from germline, CDR1 is WSHSY and CDR2 is SAAADI. The V end lost 2 bases, the J end lost 3 bases, and 8 bases lay between the germline ends. The CDR3 spans 13 residues. The DNA of the CDR3 is TGCGCCAGCAGTGAGGGGGCCTTCTACGAGCAGTACTTC. It translates to CASSEGAFYEQYF.